These T cell receptor beta chains were read from a single sample in a study of chemoradiotherapy in HPV16-positive cancers. Profiled with immunoSEQ multiplex PCR; TCRdb holds only in-frame clones, not every one. Of some 34,000 clones in the sample, about nine tenths were seen once. The source was blood, collected from a patient who underwent chemoradiotherapy. These receptors came from a human donor with HPV-associated anogenital cancer. CDR3s include the opening cysteine and the closing phenylalanine or tryptophan. Each record gives: J gene, clone size, D gene, V gene, CDR3 DNA, CDR3 protein. D genes are given only for firm matches. The size entry is marked missing in some rows and otherwise reads once, few, many or a size class.

j_gene: TRBJ1-1; abundance: -; d_gene: -; v_gene: TRBV6-6; CDR3nt: TGTGCCAGCAGTTACGGGACAAGGGAAATGGATGAAGCTTTCTTT; CDR3aa: CASSYGTREMDEAFF
j_gene: TRBJ2-7; abundance: -; d_gene: -; v_gene: TRBV5-1; CDR3nt: TGCGCCAGCAGCTTGGATAGGGTTGGCAACGAGCAGTACTTC; CDR3aa: CASSLDRVGNEQYF
j_gene: TRBJ1-6; abundance: -; d_gene: -; v_gene: TRBV7-9; CDR3nt: TGTGCCAGCAGCCAAGGGGGGTCGAATTCACCCCTCCACTTT; CDR3aa: CASSQGGSNSPLHF
j_gene: TRBJ2-1; abundance: -; d_gene: TRBD2; v_gene: TRBV5-1; CDR3nt: TGCGCCAGCAGCCCACTCACTAGCGGGGGGGCCCAGTTCTTC; CDR3aa: CASSPLTSGGAQFF
j_gene: TRBJ2-1; abundance: -; d_gene: TRBD1; v_gene: TRBV7-9; CDR3nt: TGTGCCAGCAGCGCCCCGGGCCAGGGGGCGATTGAGCAGTTCTTC; CDR3aa: CASSAPGQGAIEQFF
j_gene: TRBJ1-2; abundance: -; d_gene: -; v_gene: TRBV25-1; CDR3nt: TGTGCCAGCAGTGCAACCGAGGGGGGTGGCTACACCTTC; CDR3aa: CASSATEGGGYTF
j_gene: TRBJ2-1; abundance: -; d_gene: TRBD2; v_gene: TRBV5-6; CDR3nt: TGTGCCAGCAGCCCCGGACTAGCGGCTAATGAGCAGTTCTTC; CDR3aa: CASSPGLAANEQFF
j_gene: TRBJ1-6; abundance: -; d_gene: -; v_gene: TRBV27; CDR3nt: TGTGCCAGCAGTTTTCCGGGGGATTCACCCCTCCACTTT; CDR3aa: CASSFPGDSPLHF
j_gene: TRBJ1-1; abundance: -; d_gene: -; v_gene: TRBV5-6; CDR3nt: TGTGCCAGCACCACTTATACGGGAGACACTGAAGCTTTCTTT; CDR3aa: CASTTYTGDTEAFF
j_gene: TRBJ2-5; abundance: -; d_gene: TRBD2; v_gene: TRBV5-4; CDR3nt: TGTGCCAGCAGCAGGAGACAGGCGGGGGGCCAAGAGACCCAGTACTTC; CDR3aa: CASSRRQAGGQETQYF
j_gene: TRBJ1-2; abundance: once; d_gene: TRBD1; v_gene: TRBV7-9; CDR3nt: TGTGCCAGCAGCCATGACAGGGACGGGGGCTACACCTTC; CDR3aa: CASSHDRDGGYTF
j_gene: TRBJ2-5; abundance: -; d_gene: TRBD2; v_gene: TRBV19; CDR3nt: TGTGCCAGTACGGGGGGTCCTATGGAGACCCAGTACTTC; CDR3aa: CASTGGPMETQYF
j_gene: TRBJ2-3; abundance: once; d_gene: -; v_gene: TRBV18; CDR3nt: TGTGCCAGCTCACCACCCCGGAAAGCAACCACAGATACGCAGTATTTT; CDR3aa: CASSPPRKATTDTQYF
j_gene: TRBJ1-5; abundance: -; d_gene: -; v_gene: TRBV4-2; CDR3nt: TGTGCCAGCAGCCAATTATGGCAGGCAATCGATCAGCCCCAGCATTTT; CDR3aa: CASSQLWQAIDQPQHF
j_gene: TRBJ2-3; abundance: -; d_gene: -; v_gene: TRBV5-1; CDR3nt: TGCGCCAGCAGCTTGGCAGGGGTGGTTTCAGATACGCAGTATTTT; CDR3aa: CASSLAGVVSDTQYF
j_gene: TRBJ1-2; abundance: -; d_gene: TRBD1; v_gene: TRBV29-1; CDR3nt: TGCAGCATCTTCGGGACAGGGGGCTCGGGTGGCTACACCTTC; CDR3aa: CSIFGTGGSGGYTF
j_gene: TRBJ2-3; abundance: -; d_gene: -; v_gene: TRBV9; CDR3nt: TGTGCCAGCAGCGTAGGTGACAGGTGGAACACAGATACGCAGTATTTT; CDR3aa: CASSVGDRWNTDTQYF
j_gene: TRBJ2-1; abundance: -; d_gene: TRBD2; v_gene: TRBV2; CDR3nt: TGTGCCAGCAGTTCACTAGCGGGGGGGAGTTATGAGCAGTTCTTC; CDR3aa: CASSSLAGGSYEQFF
j_gene: TRBJ2-1; abundance: -; d_gene: -; v_gene: TRBV15; CDR3nt: TGTGCCACCAGCGGGGCTCGATTTTACAATGAGCAGTTCTTC; CDR3aa: CATSGARFYNEQFF
j_gene: TRBJ1-1; abundance: few; d_gene: -; v_gene: TRBV14; CDR3nt: TGTGCCAGCAGCCGGGGGGGAACTGAAGCTTTCTTT; CDR3aa: CASSRGGTEAFF
j_gene: TRBJ1-2; abundance: -; d_gene: -; v_gene: TRBV4-2; CDR3nt: TGTGCCAGCAGCCAAGCGACCCCCGGAGCTAACTATGGCTACACCTTC; CDR3aa: CASSQATPGANYGYTF
j_gene: TRBJ2-1; abundance: -; d_gene: TRBD2; v_gene: TRBV2; CDR3nt: TGTGCCAGCACCGGACTAGCGGGGGGGTACAATGAGCAGTTCTTC; CDR3aa: CASTGLAGGYNEQFF
j_gene: TRBJ2-5; abundance: -; d_gene: TRBD2; v_gene: TRBV5-1; CDR3nt: TGCGCCAGCAGACTAGCGGGGGGGCAGGAGACCCAGTACTTC; CDR3aa: CASRLAGGQETQYF
j_gene: TRBJ2-3; abundance: once; d_gene: TRBD2; v_gene: TRBV11-3; CDR3nt: TGTGCCAGCAGCCAAGGGCGGGGGGCCGACACAGATACGCAGTATTTT; CDR3aa: CASSQGRGADTDTQYF
j_gene: TRBJ2-2; abundance: -; d_gene: -; v_gene: TRBV7-2; CDR3nt: TGTGCCAGCAGCTTTCCTGCTCCGGAGCTGTTTTTT; CDR3aa: CASSFPAPELFF
j_gene: TRBJ1-6; abundance: -; d_gene: -; v_gene: TRBV2; CDR3nt: TGTGCCAGCAGTGTGCACAGGGTAACCTATAATTCACCCCTCCACTTT; CDR3aa: CASSVHRVTYNSPLHF
j_gene: TRBJ1-5; abundance: -; d_gene: -; v_gene: TRBV7-2; CDR3nt: TGTGCCAGCAGCTTAGAAGCTCGGGACAAGCCAATTTTTACCCAGCATTTT; CDR3aa: CASSLEARDKPIFTQHF
j_gene: TRBJ1-2; abundance: few; d_gene: TRBD1; v_gene: TRBV7-9; CDR3nt: TGTGCCAGCGGAGGACAGACAGGGGGCGGCTACACCTTC; CDR3aa: CASGGQTGGGYTF
j_gene: TRBJ1-6; abundance: once; d_gene: -; v_gene: TRBV27; CDR3nt: TGTGCCTCGAGACCCGGGGGTTCACCCCTCCACTTT; CDR3aa: CASRPGGSPLHF
j_gene: TRBJ2-1; abundance: -; d_gene: -; v_gene: TRBV7-6; CDR3nt: TGTGCCAGCAGCTTATGGGATCGGCTAGCGCCTTACAATGAGCAGTTCTTC; CDR3aa: CASSLWDRLAPYNEQFF
j_gene: TRBJ1-1; abundance: -; d_gene: -; v_gene: TRBV5-1; CDR3nt: TGCGCCAGCAGCTTGGCCGAGGGATTGAACACTGAAGCTTTCTTT; CDR3aa: CASSLAEGLNTEAFF
j_gene: TRBJ2-7; abundance: -; d_gene: -; v_gene: TRBV15; CDR3nt: TGTGCCACCAGCAGAGGTGGGCGCTACGAGCAGTACTTC; CDR3aa: CATSRGGRYEQYF
j_gene: TRBJ1-1; abundance: few; d_gene: TRBD1; v_gene: TRBV7-6; CDR3nt: TGTGCCAGCAGCTTAAGGCAGGGGGCAACTGAAGCTTTCTTT; CDR3aa: CASSLRQGATEAFF
j_gene: TRBJ2-3; abundance: -; d_gene: TRBD1; v_gene: TRBV7-9; CDR3nt: TGTGCCAGCAGCCCCTGGACAGGGAAAGATACGCAGTATTTT; CDR3aa: CASSPWTGKDTQYF
j_gene: TRBJ1-2; abundance: -; d_gene: -; v_gene: TRBV4-1; CDR3nt: TGCGCCAGCAGCCAAGATCCGCAGGACGCCATAAGAGGCTACACCTTC; CDR3aa: CASSQDPQDAIRGYTF
j_gene: TRBJ2-7; abundance: -; d_gene: -; v_gene: TRBV5-3; CDR3nt: TGTGCCAGAAGCTTGGCTGGGCAGGGAATCGCCTCCTACGAGCAGTACTTC; CDR3aa: CARSLAGQGIASYEQYF
j_gene: TRBJ2-5; abundance: -; d_gene: TRBD1; v_gene: TRBV5-6; CDR3nt: TGTGCCAGCAGCGCAGGGGGCTGGGAGACCCAGTACTTC; CDR3aa: CASSAGGWETQYF
j_gene: TRBJ1-3; abundance: -; d_gene: -; v_gene: TRBV4-1; CDR3nt: TGCGCCAGCAGCCAAGAATATGGCTCTGGAAACACCATATATTTT; CDR3aa: CASSQEYGSGNTIYF
j_gene: TRBJ1-2; abundance: -; d_gene: -; v_gene: TRBV6-5; CDR3nt: TGTGCCAGCAGCCCCAGGGCGCCCGTGTACACCTTC; CDR3aa: CASSPRAPVYTF
j_gene: TRBJ2-1; abundance: -; d_gene: -; v_gene: TRBV9; CDR3nt: TGTGCCAGCAGCGTGGCCAGCGAGAGCTCCTACAATGAGCAGTTCTTC; CDR3aa: CASSVASESSYNEQFF
j_gene: TRBJ2-2; abundance: -; d_gene: -; v_gene: TRBV4-1; CDR3nt: TGCGCCAGCAGCCAAGTATTGGGGGGCGGTACCGGGGAGCTGTTTTTT; CDR3aa: CASSQVLGGGTGELFF
j_gene: TRBJ2-5; abundance: -; d_gene: TRBD2; v_gene: TRBV7-6; CDR3nt: TGTGCCAGCAGCACCCAACAGCGGGGTGATGAGACCCAGTACTTC; CDR3aa: CASSTQQRGDETQYF